The source of this TCR beta chain is a study of shared clonotypes between healthy human individuals. Study-level information: Three CD4 naive, three CD4 memory, two CD8 naive and one CD8 memory plate were used per donor.

The germline V gene encodes CDR1 ENHRY and CDR2 SYGVKD. The junction had 8 bases not matched to a gene; V was cut back by 6 bases and J by 0 bases. The CDR3 spans 16 residues. Study-wide points: Shared across a few donors were around 5% of the naive CD4 clonotypes. Sampling covered blood only; tissue repertoires likely differ.

Naive CD8 cells, CD45RO-negative and positively selected for CCR7, excluded terminally differentiated effector memory CD45RA+ cells. On this clone itself: Its cognate antigen is unknown.

The method was immunoSEQ multiplex PCR; TCRdb's version includes in-frame clones alone and lacks a portion of them. The sample holds around 640,000 clones; 95% to 97% are singletons and the top ten take 0.095% to 0.13%. This chain joins TRBV10-3 and TRBJ2-1; 7 nucleotides align to TRBD2. Sequenced input: naive CD8+ T cells sorted from blood. This receptor was obtained from a woman younger than 45 in good health. The CDR3 DNA reads TGTGCCATCAGCGGGGGAGCGGGGCCCTCCTACAATGAGCAGTTCTTC. Amino acid sequence: CAISGGAGPSYNEQFF.